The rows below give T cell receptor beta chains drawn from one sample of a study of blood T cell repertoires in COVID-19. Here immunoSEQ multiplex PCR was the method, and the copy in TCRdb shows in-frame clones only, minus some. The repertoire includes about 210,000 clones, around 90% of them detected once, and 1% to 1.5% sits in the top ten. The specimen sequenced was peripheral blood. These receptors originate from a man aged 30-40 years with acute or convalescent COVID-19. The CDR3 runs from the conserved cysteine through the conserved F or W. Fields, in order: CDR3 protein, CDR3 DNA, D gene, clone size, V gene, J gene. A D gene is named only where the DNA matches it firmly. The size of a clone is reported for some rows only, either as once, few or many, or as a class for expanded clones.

CDR3aa: CASSQVRGTNTQYF; CDR3nt: TGCGCCAGCAGCCAAGTCAGGGGAACAAATACGCAGTATTTT; d_gene: .; abundance: .; v_gene: TRBV4-1; j_gene: TRBJ2-3
CDR3aa: CASSRRSGNTEAFF; CDR3nt: TGTGCCAGCAGCCGCCGCTCAGGGAACACTGAAGCTTTCTTT; d_gene: .; abundance: .; v_gene: TRBV5-8; j_gene: TRBJ1-1
CDR3aa: CASSWGREGEQYF; CDR3nt: TGTGCCAGCAGCTGGGGCAGGGAGGGTGAGCAGTACTTC; d_gene: TRBD2; abundance: .; v_gene: TRBV7-3; j_gene: TRBJ2-7
CDR3aa: CASYGGYGYNEQFF; CDR3nt: TGTGCCAGTTATGGGGGCTACGGGTACAATGAGCAGTTCTTC; d_gene: .; abundance: .; v_gene: TRBV6-5; j_gene: TRBJ2-1
CDR3aa: CASSLFNRAYEQYF; CDR3nt: TGTGCCAGCAGTTTATTTAACAGGGCCTACGAGCAGTACTTC; d_gene: .; abundance: .; v_gene: TRBV28; j_gene: TRBJ2-7
CDR3aa: CASSSDRRNQPQHF; CDR3nt: TGTGCCAGCAGCTCTGACAGACGCAATCAGCCCCAGCATTTT; d_gene: .; abundance: .; v_gene: TRBV5-8; j_gene: TRBJ1-5
CDR3aa: CASSSFRNTEAFF; CDR3nt: TGTGCCAGCAGCTCCTTCAGGAACACTGAAGCTTTCTTT; d_gene: .; abundance: .; v_gene: TRBV7-2; j_gene: TRBJ1-1
CDR3aa: CAWIPPGGRNTEAFF; CDR3nt: TGTGCCTGGATCCCTCCGGGGGGCCGGAACACTGAAGCTTTCTTT; d_gene: .; abundance: .; v_gene: TRBV30; j_gene: TRBJ1-1
CDR3aa: CASAPGTAGLGTEAFF; CDR3nt: TGTGCTAGTGCCCCCGGGACAGCAGGGTTGGGCACTGAAGCTTTCTTT; d_gene: TRBD1; abundance: .; v_gene: TRBV12-5; j_gene: TRBJ1-1
CDR3aa: CASSLGQQPEGQYF; CDR3nt: TGTGCCAGCAGCTTAGGCCAACAGCCAGAGGGGCAGTACTTC; d_gene: .; abundance: .; v_gene: TRBV7-6; j_gene: TRBJ2-7
CDR3aa: CASSEAGTGFNEQFF; CDR3nt: TGTGCCAGCAGTGAAGCCGGAACAGGATTCAATGAGCAGTTCTTC; d_gene: .; abundance: once; v_gene: TRBV25-1; j_gene: TRBJ2-1
CDR3aa: CASSAQWADTQYF; CDR3nt: TGTGCCAGCAGTGCACAGTGGGCAGATACGCAGTATTTT; d_gene: .; abundance: .; v_gene: TRBV6-4; j_gene: TRBJ2-3
CDR3aa: CASMLAVYNEQFF; CDR3nt: TGTGCCAGCATGCTAGCGGTCTACAATGAGCAGTTCTTC; d_gene: TRBD2; abundance: .; v_gene: TRBV2; j_gene: TRBJ2-1
CDR3aa: CASSIGGASSGARKTQYF; CDR3nt: TGTGCCAGTAGTATAGGAGGGGCCTCTAGCGGGGCCAGAAAGACCCAGTACTTC; d_gene: TRBD2; abundance: .; v_gene: TRBV19; j_gene: TRBJ2-5
CDR3aa: CASSHRGDTQYF; CDR3nt: TGTGCCAGCAGCCACAGGGGGGATACGCAGTATTTT; d_gene: TRBD1; abundance: .; v_gene: TRBV7-9; j_gene: TRBJ2-3
CDR3aa: CASSLGSSESPYF; CDR3nt: TGCGCCAGCAGCTTGGGTTCTTCGGAGTCGCCGTACTTC; d_gene: .; abundance: .; v_gene: TRBV5-1; j_gene: TRBJ2-7
CDR3aa: CASSPMGQNYGYTF; CDR3nt: TGCGCCAGCAGCCCGATGGGACAGAACTATGGCTACACCTTC; d_gene: TRBD1; abundance: once; v_gene: TRBV5-1; j_gene: TRBJ1-2
CDR3aa: CASSEAWTDSYEQYF; CDR3nt: TGTGCCAGCAGTGAAGCGTGGACAGATTCCTACGAGCAGTACTTC; d_gene: .; abundance: .; v_gene: TRBV6-1; j_gene: TRBJ2-7
CDR3aa: CASSPPGLAGAGTDTQYF; CDR3nt: TGTGCCAGCAGCCCCCCGGGACTAGCGGGGGCGGGCACAGATACGCAGTATTTT; d_gene: TRBD2; abundance: .; v_gene: TRBV11-2; j_gene: TRBJ2-3
CDR3aa: CASSLGGRLETQYF; CDR3nt: TGTGCCAGCAGCTTAGGCGGGAGGTTAGAGACCCAGTACTTC; d_gene: TRBD2; abundance: .; v_gene: TRBV11-2; j_gene: TRBJ2-5
CDR3aa: CATKEGGGTDTQYF; CDR3nt: TGTGCCACCAAAGAGGGCGGGGGCACAGATACGCAGTATTTT; d_gene: .; abundance: .; v_gene: TRBV28; j_gene: TRBJ2-3
CDR3aa: CASSSPGSTGGGEKLFF; CDR3nt: TGTGCCAGCAGCTCCCCCGGTTCAACTGGGGGCGGTGAAAAACTGTTTTTT; d_gene: .; abundance: .; v_gene: TRBV28; j_gene: TRBJ1-4
CDR3aa: CAIPGLAGRLWGEQFF; CDR3nt: TGTGCCATCCCCGGACTAGCGGGGAGACTGTGGGGTGAGCAGTTCTTC; d_gene: TRBD2; abundance: .; v_gene: TRBV7-2; j_gene: TRBJ2-1
CDR3aa: CASSHQGIVTEAFF; CDR3nt: TGTGCCAGCAGCCACCAGGGTATTGTCACTGAAGCTTTCTTT; d_gene: .; abundance: .; v_gene: TRBV3-1/TRBV3-2; j_gene: TRBJ1-1
CDR3aa: CAISEIAGTNYEQYF; CDR3nt: TGTGCCATCAGTGAGATAGCGGGAACTAACTACGAGCAGTACTTC; d_gene: TRBD2; abundance: .; v_gene: TRBV10-3; j_gene: TRBJ2-7
CDR3aa: CASNQGLGEQFF; CDR3nt: TGTGCCAGCAATCAGGGACTTGGGGAGCAGTTCTTC; d_gene: .; abundance: few; v_gene: TRBV28; j_gene: TRBJ2-1
CDR3aa: CASSDGGEQYF; CDR3nt: TGTGCCAGCAGCGACGGAGGTGAGCAGTATTTT; d_gene: .; abundance: .; v_gene: TRBV5-4; j_gene: TRBJ2-3
CDR3aa: CASSHRLSGSGSDTQYF; CDR3nt: TGTGCCAGCAGCCACCGACTTAGCGGGAGTGGGTCAGATACGCAGTATTTT; d_gene: TRBD2; abundance: once; v_gene: TRBV3-1/TRBV3-2; j_gene: TRBJ2-3
CDR3aa: CARSSWDRENTIYF; CDR3nt: TGTGCCAGAAGCTCGTGGGACAGGGAGAACACCATATATTTT; d_gene: TRBD1; abundance: .; v_gene: TRBV5-3; j_gene: TRBJ1-3
CDR3aa: CASSPNWGVNTEAFF; CDR3nt: TGTGCCAGCAGCCCCAATTGGGGAGTGAACACTGAAGCTTTCTTT; d_gene: .; abundance: .; v_gene: TRBV5-6; j_gene: TRBJ1-1
CDR3aa: CASSLQGGITEAFF; CDR3nt: TGCGCCAGCAGCTTACAGGGGGGGATCACTGAAGCTTTCTTT; d_gene: TRBD1; abundance: few; v_gene: TRBV10-2; j_gene: TRBJ1-1